This TCR beta chain was sequenced in a study of blood T cell repertoires in COVID-19. Study as a whole: Italy, Spain and the United States were the sources of the convalescent and acute COVID-19 samples. The cDNA or gDNA used as material had been derived from T cells, B-cell-depleted T cells, or PBMCs.

Germline CDR1 and CDR2: SEHNR and FQNEAQ (reference sequence). With 5 bases clipped from V and 3 bases from J, the junction kept 2 bases outside the gene matches. The CDR3 has 14 amino acids. In the authors' methods: Amplification from reference gene primers served as the basis for estimated nucleated cell counts. Clones were sequenced by immunoSEQ multiplex PCR, and TCRdb holds only the in-frame ones, with some missing. The D gene and trimming were derived from the DNA, and the V and J assignments and clone size from that table. The table includes under 95,000 clones, under 85% detected once. The source is a woman of 80 years or more with acute or convalescent COVID-19. Sequencing used peripheral blood. The chain employs TRBV7-9 and TRBJ2-3, with 10 positions matching TRBD2. The CDR3 DNA is TGTGCCAGCAGCGAGCGGGAGGGTACAGATACGCAGTATTTT. Residues: CASSEREGTDTQYF.